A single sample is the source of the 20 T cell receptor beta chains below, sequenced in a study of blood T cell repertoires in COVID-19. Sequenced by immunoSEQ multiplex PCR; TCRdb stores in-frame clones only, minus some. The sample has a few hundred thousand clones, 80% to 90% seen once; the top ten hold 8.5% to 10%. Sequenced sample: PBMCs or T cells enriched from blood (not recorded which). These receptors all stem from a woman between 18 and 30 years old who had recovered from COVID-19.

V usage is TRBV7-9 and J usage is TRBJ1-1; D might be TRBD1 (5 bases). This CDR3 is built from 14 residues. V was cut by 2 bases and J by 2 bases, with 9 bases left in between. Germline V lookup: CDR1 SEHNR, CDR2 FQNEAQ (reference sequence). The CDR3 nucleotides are TGTGCCAGCAGCTTATGGCAGGGAAACACTGAAGCTTTCTTT. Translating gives CASSLWQGNTEAFF.

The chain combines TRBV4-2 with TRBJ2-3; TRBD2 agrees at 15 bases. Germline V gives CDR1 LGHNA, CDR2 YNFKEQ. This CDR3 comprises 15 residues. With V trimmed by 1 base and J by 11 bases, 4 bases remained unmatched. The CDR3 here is CASSQGTSGRGRQYF. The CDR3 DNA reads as TGTGCCAGCAGCCAAGGGACTAGCGGGAGGGGCCGGCAGTATTTT.

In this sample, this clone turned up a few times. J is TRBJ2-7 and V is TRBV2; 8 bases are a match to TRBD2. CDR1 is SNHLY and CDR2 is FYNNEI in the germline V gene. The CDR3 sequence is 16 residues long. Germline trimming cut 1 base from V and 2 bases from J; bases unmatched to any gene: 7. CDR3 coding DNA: TGTGCCAGCAGTGAAGGGGAAGCGGGGGACCCCTACGAGCAGTACTTC. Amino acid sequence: CASSEGEAGDPYEQYF.

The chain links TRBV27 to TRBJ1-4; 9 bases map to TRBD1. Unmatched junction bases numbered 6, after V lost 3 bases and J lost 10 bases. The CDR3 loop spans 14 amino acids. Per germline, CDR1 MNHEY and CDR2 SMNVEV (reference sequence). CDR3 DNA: TGTGCCAGCAGTTTCGGGACAGGGTACGGAAAACTGTTTTTT. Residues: CASSFGTGYGKLFF.

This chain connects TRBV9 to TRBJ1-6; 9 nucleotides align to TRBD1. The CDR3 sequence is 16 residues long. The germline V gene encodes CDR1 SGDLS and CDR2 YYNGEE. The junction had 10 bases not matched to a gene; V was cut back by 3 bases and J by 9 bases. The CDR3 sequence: CASSGLPGQGASPLHF. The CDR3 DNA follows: TGTGCCAGCAGCGGACTGCCGGGACAGGGTGCTTCACCCCTCCACTTT.

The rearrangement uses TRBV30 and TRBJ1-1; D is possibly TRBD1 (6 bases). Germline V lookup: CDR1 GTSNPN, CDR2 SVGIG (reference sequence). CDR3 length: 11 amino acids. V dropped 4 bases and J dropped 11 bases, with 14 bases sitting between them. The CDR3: CAWKQGLGAFF. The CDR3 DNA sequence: TGTGCCTGGAAACAGGGCCTGGGGGCTTTCTTT.

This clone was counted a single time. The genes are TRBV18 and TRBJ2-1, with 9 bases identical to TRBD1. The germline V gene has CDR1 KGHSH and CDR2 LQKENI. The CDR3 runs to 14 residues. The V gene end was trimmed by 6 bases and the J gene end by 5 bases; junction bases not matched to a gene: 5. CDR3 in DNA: TGTGCCAGCTCGGGGACAGGGAAGGACAATGAGCAGTTCTTC. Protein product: CASSGTGKDNEQFF.

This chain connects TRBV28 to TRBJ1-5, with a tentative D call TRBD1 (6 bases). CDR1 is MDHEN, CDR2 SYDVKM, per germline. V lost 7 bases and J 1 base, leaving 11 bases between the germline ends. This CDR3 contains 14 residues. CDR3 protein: CASTKGGSNQPQHF. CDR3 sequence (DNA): TGTGCCAGCACCAAGGGGGGGAGCAATCAGCCCCAGCATTTT.

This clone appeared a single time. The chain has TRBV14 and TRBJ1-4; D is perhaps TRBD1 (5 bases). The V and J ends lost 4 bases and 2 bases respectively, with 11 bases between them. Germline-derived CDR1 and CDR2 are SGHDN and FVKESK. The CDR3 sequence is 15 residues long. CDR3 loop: CASSLKGLTNEKLFF. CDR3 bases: TGTGCCAGCAGCCTAAAGGGACTGACTAATGAAAAACTGTTTTTT.

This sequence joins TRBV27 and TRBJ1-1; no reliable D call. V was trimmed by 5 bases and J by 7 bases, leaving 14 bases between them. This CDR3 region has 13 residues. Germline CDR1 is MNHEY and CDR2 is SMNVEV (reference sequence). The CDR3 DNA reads TGTGCCAGCAGTCTATTCTACCCGAGTGAAGCTTTCTTT. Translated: CASSLFYPSEAFF.

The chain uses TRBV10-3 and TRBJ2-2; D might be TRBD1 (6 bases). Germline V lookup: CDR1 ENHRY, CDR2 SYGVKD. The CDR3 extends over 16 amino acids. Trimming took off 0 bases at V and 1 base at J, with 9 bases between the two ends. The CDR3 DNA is TGTGCCATCAGTGAGTCAGGCAGGGGGAACACCGGGGAGCTGTTTTTT. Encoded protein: CAISESGRGNTGELFF.

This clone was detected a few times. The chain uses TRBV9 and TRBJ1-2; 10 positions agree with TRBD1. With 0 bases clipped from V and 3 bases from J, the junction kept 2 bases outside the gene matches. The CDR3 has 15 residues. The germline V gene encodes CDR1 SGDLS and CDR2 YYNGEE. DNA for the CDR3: TGTGCCAGCAGCGTAGAGGACAGGGGGTACTATGGCTACACCTTC. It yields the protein CASSVEDRGYYGYTF.

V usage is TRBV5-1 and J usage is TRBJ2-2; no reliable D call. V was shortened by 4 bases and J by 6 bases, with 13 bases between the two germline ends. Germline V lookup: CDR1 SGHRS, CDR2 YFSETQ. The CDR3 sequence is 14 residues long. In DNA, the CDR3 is TGCGCCAGCAGCAAATGGGTTGGGCCCGGGGAGCTGTTTTTT. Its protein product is CASSKWVGPGELFF.

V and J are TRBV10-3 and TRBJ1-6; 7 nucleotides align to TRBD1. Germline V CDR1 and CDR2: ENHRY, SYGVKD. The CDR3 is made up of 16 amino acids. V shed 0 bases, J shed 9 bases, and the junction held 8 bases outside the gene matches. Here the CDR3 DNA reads TGTGCCATCAGTGAGTCGGCTTACAGGGGCGGTTCACCCCTCCACTTT. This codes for CAISESAYRGGSPLHF.

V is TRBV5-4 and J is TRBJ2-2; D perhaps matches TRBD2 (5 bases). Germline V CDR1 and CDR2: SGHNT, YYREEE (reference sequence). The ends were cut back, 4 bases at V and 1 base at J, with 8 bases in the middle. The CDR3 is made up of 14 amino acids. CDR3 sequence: CASSPRVNTGELFF. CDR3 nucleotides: TGTGCCAGCAGCCCGAGGGTGAACACCGGGGAGCTGTTTTTT.

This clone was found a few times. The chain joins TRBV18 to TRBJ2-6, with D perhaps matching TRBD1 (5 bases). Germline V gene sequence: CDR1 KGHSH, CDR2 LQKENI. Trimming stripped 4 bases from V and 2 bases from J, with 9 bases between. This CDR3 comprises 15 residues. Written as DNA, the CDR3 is TGTGCCAGCTCACGCGACAGCGCTGGGGCCAACGTCCTGACTTTC. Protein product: CASSRDSAGANVLTF.

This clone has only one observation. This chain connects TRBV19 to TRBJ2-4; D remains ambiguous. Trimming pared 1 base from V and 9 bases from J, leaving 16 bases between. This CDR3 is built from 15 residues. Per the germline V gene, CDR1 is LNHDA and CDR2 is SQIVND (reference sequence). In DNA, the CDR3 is TGTGCCAGTAGTATAGGACCCGGAGCGCCCGGCATTCAGTACTTC. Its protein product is CASSIGPGAPGIQYF.

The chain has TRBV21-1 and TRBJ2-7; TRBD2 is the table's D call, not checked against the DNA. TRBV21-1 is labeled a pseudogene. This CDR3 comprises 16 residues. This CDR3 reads CASSSTGRGADYEQYF. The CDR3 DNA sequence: TGTGCCAGCAGCAGCACTGGGAGGGGGGCCGACTACGAGCAGTACTTC.

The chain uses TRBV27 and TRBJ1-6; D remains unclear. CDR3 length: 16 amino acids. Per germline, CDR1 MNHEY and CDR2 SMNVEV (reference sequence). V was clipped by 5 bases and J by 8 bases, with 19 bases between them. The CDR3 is CASSRTPVGWDSPLHF. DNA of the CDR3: TGTGCCAGCAGTCGAACACCAGTCGGGTGGGATTCACCCCTCCACTTT.

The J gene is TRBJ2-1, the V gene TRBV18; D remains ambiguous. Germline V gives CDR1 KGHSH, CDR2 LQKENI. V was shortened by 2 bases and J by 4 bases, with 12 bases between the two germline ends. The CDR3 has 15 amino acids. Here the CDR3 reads CASSPRSQGYNEQFF. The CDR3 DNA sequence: TGTGCCAGCTCACCAAGGAGTCAAGGATACAATGAGCAGTTCTTC.